The entry below describes one T cell receptor (beta chain). The data stem from a study of cytotoxic CD8 clonotypes in ibrutinib-treated CLL. Study information: The taking of response samples occurred after a median about 12 months of treatment, with a range of 6 to 36.

Method: immunoSEQ multiplex PCR; TCRdb's copy keeps in-frame clones and lacks some. The table includes about 27,000 clones, approximately 85% detected once. Trimming pared 4 bases from V and 5 bases from J, leaving 8 bases between. The CDR3 consists of 12 residues. Germline loops: CDR1 SGHNT, CDR2 YYREEE (reference sequence). This rearrangement joins TRBV5-4 to TRBJ2-3, with TRBD1 as a possible D gene (6 bases). Sequencing was performed on PBMCs, taken after 24 months of ibrutinib treatment. The source of this sequence is a human donor with chronic lymphocytic leukemia. The CDR3 protein is CASSQQGDTQYF. The CDR3 DNA is TGTGCCAGCAGCCAACAGGGAGATACGCAGTATTTT.